Given below is one T cell receptor beta chain in context. The germline CDR1 and CDR2 sequences are WNHNN and SYGVQD (reference sequence). The CDR3 has 15 amino acids. V was clipped by 5 bases and J by 6 bases; unmatched bases: 9. This record belongs to a study of cytomegalovirus exposure and HLA in healthy donors. PCR employed 60 Vbeta and 13 Jbeta primers. TCRdb's table, derived via immunoSEQ multiplex PCR, lists solely in-frame clones and lacks some. The sample contains about 140,000 clones, 70% to 80% of which appear only once. The receptor comes from a man in his late teens or twenties in good health and CMV-seronegative. The chain has TRBV10-1 and TRBJ2-7, with TRBD1 identical over 11 bases. The sample comprised PBMCs. This CDR3 is CASSKGQGAGSEQYF. CDR3 nucleotide sequence: TGCGCCAGCAGTAAAGGACAGGGGGCAGGGTCCGAGCAGTACTTC.